The rows below give T cell receptor beta chains drawn from one sample of a study of identical twins. TCRdb re-called the 5' RACE reads through MiXCR, storing one row per CDR3 protein. Found here are some 500,000 distinct CDR3 sequences, about 14% of them singletons; the top ten hold approximately 0.52%. This sample also belongs to another study, concerning yellow fever vaccine responses in identical twins.

Sequencing was performed on CD4+ T cells sorted from blood. Source of these receptors: a woman aged 18-35 years in good health. The CDR3 runs from the conserved cysteine through the conserved F or W. The order of the fields is D gene, clone size, J gene, V gene, CDR3 protein, CDR3 DNA. D genes are given only for firm matches. A clone size is listed for some rows: how often the clone was seen (once, few, many), or a class if it is expanded.

>.|few|TRBJ1-1|TRBV12-3/TRBV12-4
CASRIGRDAEAFF
TGTGCCAGCAGGATTGGACGCGACGCTGAAGCTTTCTTT
>.|many|TRBJ2-5|TRBV29-1
CSIRDGQETQYF
TGCAGTATCAGGGACGGTCAAGAGACCCAGTACTTC
>.|many|TRBJ2-5|TRBV6-5
CATRRGQETQYF
TGTGCCACCCGACGGGGGCAAGAGACCCAGTACTTC
>TRBD1|.|TRBJ2-2|TRBV6-2/TRBV6-3
CASTPRQGTTGELFF
TGTGCCAGCACCCCTAGACAGGGAACGACCGGGGAGCTGTTTTTT
>TRBD1|.|TRBJ2-7|TRBV20-1
CSARGDRNYEQYF
TGCAGTGCTAGAGGGGACAGAAACTACGAGCAGTACTTC
>.|.|TRBJ2-5|TRBV10-3
CAISEGPPGETQYF
TGTGCCATCAGTGAAGGGCCCCCGGGAGAGACCCAGTACTTC
>.|few|TRBJ2-3|TRBV5-6
CASSPGHFITDTQYF
TGTGCCAGCAGCCCGGGACATTTTATCACAGATACGCAGTATTTT
>.|.|TRBJ2-5|TRBV6-1
CASSTQQAQETQYF
TGTGCCAGCAGCACCCAGCAGGCACAAGAGACCCAGTACTTC
>.|.|TRBJ2-1|TRBV12-3/TRBV12-4
CASSPPESDEQFF
TGTGCCAGCAGCCCTCCCGAGTCGGACGAGCAGTTCTTC
>TRBD1|many|TRBJ2-7|TRBV7-6
CASSLGPRTGGSYEQYF
TGTGCCAGCAGCTTAGGGCCCCGGACAGGGGGCTCCTACGAGCAGTACTTC
>TRBD1|few|TRBJ2-5|TRBV28
CASSLSGQGSSAQYF
TGTGCCAGCTCCCTATCGGGACAGGGGTCATCGGCCCAGTACTTC
>TRBD1|many|TRBJ2-2|TRBV3-1
CASSPQGRNTGELFF
TGTGCCAGCAGCCCACAGGGGAGGAACACCGGGGAGCTGTTTTTT
>.|many|TRBJ2-3|TRBV28
CASSPQGTSTDTQYF
TGTGCCAGCAGCCCCCAGGGTACTAGCACAGATACGCAGTATTTT
>.|many|TRBJ2-7|TRBV5-1
CASSLEGNEQYF
TGCGCCAGCAGCTTGGAAGGGAACGAGCAGTACTTC